This TCR beta chain was recovered during a study of molecular identifiers for immune sequencing clone quantification. Overall study findings and caveats: Amid roughly 1 million naive cells, spiked Jurkat TCR RNA from one cell was reportedly still detectable. Over 98% of effector molecules, but under 1% in naive cells, were held by clones with more than 20 RNA copies.

Sorting defined naive CD8 T cells as CD8+CD4-CCR7+CD45RA+. This clonotype was counted between two and nine times. Its antigen is not known. This CDR3 region has 15 residues. The V gene's germline CDR1 is SGDLS and CDR2 YYNGEE. Trimming cost V 0 bases and J 5 bases; bases outside gene matches: 5. Using its own MiXCR run on the PCR reads, TCRdb lists one record per CDR3 protein. The repertoire holds about 510,000 distinct CDR3 sequences, with roughly 25% as singletons. The V call is TRBV9, the J call TRBJ2-3, with 8 nucleotides matching TRBD2. The sequencing sample was made of naive CD8+ T cells from blood, with Jurkat cell RNA spiked in. The sample's subset: FACS-sorted CD8+CD4-CCR7+CD45RA+ naive T cells. The TCR originated in a human donor in good health. Some libraries in this study had Jurkat cell RNA spiked in. The CDR3 is CASSVGRGGQDTQYF. CDR3 DNA: TGTGCCAGCAGCGTAGGACGGGGGGGCCAAGATACGCAGTATTTT.